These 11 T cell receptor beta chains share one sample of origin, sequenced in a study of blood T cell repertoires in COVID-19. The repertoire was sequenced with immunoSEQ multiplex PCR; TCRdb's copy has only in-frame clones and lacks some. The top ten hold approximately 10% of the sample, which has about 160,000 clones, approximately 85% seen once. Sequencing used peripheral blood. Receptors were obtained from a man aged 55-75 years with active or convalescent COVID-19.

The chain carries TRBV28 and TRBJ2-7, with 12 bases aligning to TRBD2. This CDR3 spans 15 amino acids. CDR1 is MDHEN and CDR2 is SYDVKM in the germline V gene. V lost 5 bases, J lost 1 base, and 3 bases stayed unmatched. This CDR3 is CASSRGTSGSYEQYF. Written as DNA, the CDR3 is TGTGCCAGCAGTCGCGGGACTAGCGGGTCCTACGAGCAGTACTTC.

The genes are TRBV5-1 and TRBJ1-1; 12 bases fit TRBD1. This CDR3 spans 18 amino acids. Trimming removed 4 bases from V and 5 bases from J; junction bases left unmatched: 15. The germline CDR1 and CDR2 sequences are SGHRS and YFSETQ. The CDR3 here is CASSLVTPGQGAWTEAFF. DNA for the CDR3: TGCGCCAGCAGCCTCGTCACACCGGGACAGGGGGCTTGGACTGAAGCTTTCTTT.

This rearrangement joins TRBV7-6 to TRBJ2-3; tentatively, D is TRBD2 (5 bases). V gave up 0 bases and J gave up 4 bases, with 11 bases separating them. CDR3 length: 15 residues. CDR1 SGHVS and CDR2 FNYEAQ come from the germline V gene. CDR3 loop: CASSLATSGADTQYF. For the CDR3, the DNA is TGTGCCAGCAGCTTAGCGACCAGCGGCGCAGATACGCAGTATTTT. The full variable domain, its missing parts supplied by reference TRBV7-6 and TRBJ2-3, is GAGVSQSPRYKVTKRGQDVALRCDPISGHVSLYWYRQALGQGPEFLTYFNYEAQQDKSGLPNDRFSAERPEGSISTLTIQRTEQRDSAMYRCASSLATSGADTQYFGPGTRLTVL.

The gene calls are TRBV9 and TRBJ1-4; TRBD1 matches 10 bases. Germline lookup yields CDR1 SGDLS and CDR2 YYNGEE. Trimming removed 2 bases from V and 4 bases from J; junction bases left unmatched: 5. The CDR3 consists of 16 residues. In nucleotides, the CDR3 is TGTGCCAGCAGCGTCGCCGGGACAGGGGTTAATGAAAAACTGTTTTTT. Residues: CASSVAGTGVNEKLFF.

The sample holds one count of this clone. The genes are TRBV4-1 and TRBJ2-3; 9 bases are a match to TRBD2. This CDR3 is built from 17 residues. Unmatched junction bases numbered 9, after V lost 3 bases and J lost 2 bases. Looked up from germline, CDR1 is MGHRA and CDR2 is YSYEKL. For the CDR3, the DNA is TGCGCCAGCAGCCAGGGTAGAGGACTAGCGTTCACAGATACGCAGTATTTT. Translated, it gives CASSQGRGLAFTDTQYF.

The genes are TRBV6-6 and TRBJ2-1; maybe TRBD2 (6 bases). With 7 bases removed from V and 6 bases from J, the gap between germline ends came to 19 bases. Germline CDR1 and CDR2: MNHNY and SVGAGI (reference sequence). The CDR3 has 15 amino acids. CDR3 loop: CASTDPGGGLNEQFF. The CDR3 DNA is TGTGCCAGCACCGACCCCGGGGGAGGACTCAATGAGCAGTTCTTC.

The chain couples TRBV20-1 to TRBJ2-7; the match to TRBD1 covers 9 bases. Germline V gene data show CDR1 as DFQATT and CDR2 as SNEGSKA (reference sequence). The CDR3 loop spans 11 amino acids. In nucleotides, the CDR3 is TGCAGATTGGGACAGGGCAACGAGCAGTACTTC. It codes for CRLGQGNEQYF.

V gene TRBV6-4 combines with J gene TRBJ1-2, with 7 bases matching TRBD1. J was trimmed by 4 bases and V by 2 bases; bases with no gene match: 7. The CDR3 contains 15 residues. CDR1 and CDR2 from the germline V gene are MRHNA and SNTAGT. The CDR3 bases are TGTGCCAGCAGTGACGATAGACAGGGCCCCTATGGCTACACCTTC. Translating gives CASSDDRQGPYGYTF.

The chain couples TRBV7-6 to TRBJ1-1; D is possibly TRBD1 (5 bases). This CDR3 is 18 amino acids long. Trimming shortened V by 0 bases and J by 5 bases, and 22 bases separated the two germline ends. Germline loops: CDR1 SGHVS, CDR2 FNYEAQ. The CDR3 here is CASSLAISIGALGTEAFF. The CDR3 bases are TGTGCCAGCAGCTTAGCGATATCTATAGGGGCCCTCGGAACTGAAGCTTTCTTT.

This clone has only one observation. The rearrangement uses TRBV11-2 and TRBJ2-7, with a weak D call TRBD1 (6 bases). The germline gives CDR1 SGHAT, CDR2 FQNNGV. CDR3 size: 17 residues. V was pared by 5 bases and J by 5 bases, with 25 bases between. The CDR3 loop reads CASSTIGRELGHNEQYF. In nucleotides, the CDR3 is TGTGCCAGCAGCACGATCGGTAGGGAGTTGGGACACAACGAGCAGTACTTC.

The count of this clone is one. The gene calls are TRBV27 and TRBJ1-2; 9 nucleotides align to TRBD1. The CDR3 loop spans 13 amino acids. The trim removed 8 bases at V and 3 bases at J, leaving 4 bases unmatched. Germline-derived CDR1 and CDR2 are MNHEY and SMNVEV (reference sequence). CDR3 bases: TGTGCCAGCTCAAGGACAGGGGACTATGGCTACACCTTC. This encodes CASSRTGDYGYTF.